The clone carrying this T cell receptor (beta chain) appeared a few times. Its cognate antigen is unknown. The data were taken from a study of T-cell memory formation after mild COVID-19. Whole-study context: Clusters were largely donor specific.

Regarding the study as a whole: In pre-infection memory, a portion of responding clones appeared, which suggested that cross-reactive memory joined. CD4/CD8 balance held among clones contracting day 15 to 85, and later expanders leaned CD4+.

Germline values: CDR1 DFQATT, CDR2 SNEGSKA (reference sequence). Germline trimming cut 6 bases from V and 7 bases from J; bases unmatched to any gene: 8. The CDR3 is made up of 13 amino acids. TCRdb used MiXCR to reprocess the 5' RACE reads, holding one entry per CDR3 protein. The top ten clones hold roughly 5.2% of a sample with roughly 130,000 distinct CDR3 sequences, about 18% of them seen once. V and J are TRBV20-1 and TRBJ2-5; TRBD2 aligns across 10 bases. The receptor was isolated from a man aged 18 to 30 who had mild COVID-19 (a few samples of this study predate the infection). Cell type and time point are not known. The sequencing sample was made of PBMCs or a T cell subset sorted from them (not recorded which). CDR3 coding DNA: TGCAGTGCCGCCGGGACTAGCGTAGGGACCCAGTACTTC. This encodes CSAAGTSVGTQYF.